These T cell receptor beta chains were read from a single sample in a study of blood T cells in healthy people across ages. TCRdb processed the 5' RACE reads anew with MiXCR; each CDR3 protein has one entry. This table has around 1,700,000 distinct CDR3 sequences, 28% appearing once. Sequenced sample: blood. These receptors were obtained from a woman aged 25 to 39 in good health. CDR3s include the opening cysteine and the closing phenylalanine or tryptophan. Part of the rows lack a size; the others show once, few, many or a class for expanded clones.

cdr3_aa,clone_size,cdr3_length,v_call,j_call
CASSRGPVETQYF,few,13,TRBV7-2,TRBJ2-5
CSARNPGSTNEQFF,-,14,TRBV20-1,TRBJ2-1
CASSRIQGAGEQYF,many,14,TRBV11-2,TRBJ2-7
CASSVAGGLRETQYF,few,15,TRBV9,TRBJ2-5
CAISPAGRGLGETQYF,few,16,TRBV10-3,TRBJ2-5
CASSLTRVTDTQYF,-,14,TRBV7-6,TRBJ2-3
CASNGGVNQPQHF,few,13,TRBV6-6,TRBJ1-5
CASSVATGGGITDTQYF,-,17,TRBV9,TRBJ2-3
CASSNGPNPWGEQYF,-,15,TRBV9,TRBJ2-7
CASSLEGQGIDEQFF,few,15,TRBV5-1,TRBJ2-1
CASTEGRVGAEAFF,-,14,TRBV5-1,TRBJ1-1
CASSGDSRLLTDTQYF,many,16,TRBV10-1,TRBJ2-3
CASSLKSNQPQHF,few,13,TRBV28,TRBJ1-5
CSARPGQLNYGYTF,-,14,TRBV20-1,TRBJ1-2
CASSLRREDSQFF,few,13,TRBV7-3,TRBJ2-1
CASSEALTGTAKRQFF,many,16,TRBV2,TRBJ2-1
CASSLNEGSWETQYF,many,15,TRBV7-2,TRBJ2-5
CASSSPRGINEQFF,few,14,TRBV7-2,TRBJ2-1
CASSQGGTSGGEQETQYF,-,18,TRBV5-1,TRBJ2-5
CASRSRQGREDTQYF,-,15,TRBV5-1,TRBJ2-3
CASGTPYGYTF,-,11,TRBV27,TRBJ1-2
CASSQLAGEFNEQFF,few,15,TRBV4-1,TRBJ2-1
CASSFSGTPQETQYF,few,15,TRBV7-9,TRBJ2-5
CSARGGWQTQYF,many,12,TRBV29-1,TRBJ2-5
CASSKEDGANYGYTF,-,15,TRBV5-1,TRBJ1-2
CASSQERGEANEKLFF,-,16,TRBV14,TRBJ1-4